This TCR beta chain was recorded in a study of cytomegalovirus exposure and HLA in healthy donors. 60 Vbeta and 13 Jbeta primers were used in PCR. Profiled with immunoSEQ multiplex PCR; TCRdb holds only in-frame clones, not every one. The sample lists tens of thousands of clones, 76% occurring once. Only a few counts were recorded for this clone. Its antigen is not identified. Study findings and constraints: Reports indicate that TCR beta sequences accurately predicted the HLA-A and HLA-B alleles of most subjects. A missense DCLRE1C variant was associated with V- and J-gene trimming of TCR beta chains in a later analysis, and an independent cohort replicated the association. HLA allele associations emerged for about 16,000 TCR beta sequences in a later analysis, at 0.05 false discovery rate. For most TCR beta V segments, an earlier analysis put the productive rate at about 87% or about 30% of the time.

V trimming: 6 bases; J trimming: 4 bases; junction bases outside the gene matches: 3. The CDR3 runs to 13 residues. CDR1 and CDR2 (germline): KGHSH, LQKENI. The clonotype comes from a male donor in good health and CMV-seronegative. V is TRBV18 and J is TRBJ1-1; TRBD1 aligns across 9 bases. The sample taken for sequencing was PBMCs. The CDR3 region is CASSPDRGTEAFF. The CDR3 DNA follows: TGTGCCAGCTCCCCGGACAGGGGCACTGAAGCTTTCTTT.